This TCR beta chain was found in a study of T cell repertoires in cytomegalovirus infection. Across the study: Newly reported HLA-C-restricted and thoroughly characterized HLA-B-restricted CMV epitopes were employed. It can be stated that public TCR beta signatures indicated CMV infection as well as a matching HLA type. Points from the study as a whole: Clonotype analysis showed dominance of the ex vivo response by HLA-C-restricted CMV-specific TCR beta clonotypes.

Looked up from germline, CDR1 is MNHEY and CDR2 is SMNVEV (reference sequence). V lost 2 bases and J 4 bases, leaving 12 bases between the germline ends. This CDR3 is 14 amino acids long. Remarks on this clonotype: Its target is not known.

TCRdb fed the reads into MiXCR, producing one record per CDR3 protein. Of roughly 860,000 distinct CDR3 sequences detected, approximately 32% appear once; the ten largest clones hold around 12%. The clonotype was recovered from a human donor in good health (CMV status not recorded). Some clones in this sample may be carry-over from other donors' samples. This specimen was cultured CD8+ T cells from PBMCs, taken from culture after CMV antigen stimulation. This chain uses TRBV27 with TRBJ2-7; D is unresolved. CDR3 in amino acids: CASSLRILGYEQYF. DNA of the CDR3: TGTGCCAGCAGTTTAAGAATACTCGGGTACGAGCAGTACTTC.